What follows are 25 T cell receptor beta chains derived from one specimen sequenced in a study of blood T cell repertoires in COVID-19. The assay was immunoSEQ multiplex PCR, and TCRdb's table has in-frame clones only and misses some. The table has roughly 100,000 clones, 87% seen once. Specimen: peripheral blood. The receptors here all came from a human donor in a cohort sampled during active COVID-19.

J is TRBJ1-1 and V is TRBV10-1, with D possibly TRBD1 on 5 matching bases. Germline CDR1 is WNHNN and CDR2 is SYGVQD (reference sequence). The CDR3 covers 14 residues. Deletions cut 3 bases from V and 1 base from J, with 9 bases between. The CDR3, as DNA: TGCGCCAGCAGTGATCCAGGGCCGAACACTGAAGCTTTCTTT. As protein: CASSDPGPNTEAFF.

This sequence joins TRBV23-1 and TRBJ1-3, with D perhaps TRBD1 (6 bases). TRBV23-1 is treated as an ORF (open reading frame) with a function not yet certain. Trimming shortened V by 0 bases and J by 0 bases, and 21 bases separated the two germline ends. This CDR3 region has 20 residues. CDR3 sequence: CASSQSVVGEGQNSGNTIYF. CDR3 bases: TGCGCCAGCAGTCAATCGGTGGTCGGCGAGGGACAAAACTCTGGAAACACCATATATTTT.

This chain connects TRBV4-1 to TRBJ2-7; 8 nucleotides line up with TRBD2. CDR1 MGHRA and CDR2 YSYEKL come from the germline V gene. Trimming removed 1 base from V and 3 bases from J; junction bases left unmatched: 5. This CDR3 has 15 amino acids. The DNA for the CDR3 is TGCGCCAGCAGCCAAGTAGGGCGGGGGGACTACGAGCAGTACTTC. This translates into CASSQVGRGDYEQYF.

The chain couples TRBV5-1 to TRBJ1-2; the match to TRBD1 covers 9 bases. This CDR3 has 15 amino acids. Germline CDR1 reads SGHRS; CDR2 reads YFSETQ. V trimming: 3 bases; J trimming: 4 bases; junction bases outside the gene matches: 7. The chain's CDR3 is CASSSQQGAIYGYTF. CDR3 bases: TGCGCCAGCAGCTCACAACAGGGGGCAATCTATGGCTACACCTTC.

The V and J genes are TRBV9 and TRBJ2-1; D possibly corresponds to TRBD2 (5 bases). Between the trimmed V and J ends, which lost 4 bases and 3 bases, there was a span of 11 bases. Germline V gene data show CDR1 as SGDLS and CDR2 as YYNGEE. This CDR3 contains 14 residues. CDR3 loop: CASSPGSNYNEQFF. In DNA, the CDR3 is TGTGCCAGCAGCCCGGGGAGTAACTACAATGAGCAGTTCTTC.

The V gene is TRBV7-3, the J gene TRBJ2-5; possible D gene TRBD2, 5 bases. From germline, CDR1 is SGHTA and CDR2 FQGTGA. This CDR3 contains 15 residues. V was clipped by 5 bases and J by 4 bases, with 17 bases between them. This CDR3 reads CASSLGISGSETQYF. CDR3 DNA: TGTGCCAGCAGCCTCGGGATCTCAGGCTCAGAGACCCAGTACTTC. Variable domain in full (rest from reference TRBV7-3 and TRBJ2-5): GAGVSQTPSNKVTEKGKYVELRCDPISGHTALYWYRQSLGQGPEFLIYFQGTGAADDSGLPNDRFFAVRPEGSVSTLKIQRTERGDSAVYLCASSLGISGSETQYFGPGTRLLVL.

This clone appeared a single time. The chain carries TRBV18 and TRBJ1-1; D is possibly TRBD1 (5 bases). This CDR3 has 12 amino acids. V was shortened by 2 bases and J by 4 bases, with 5 bases between the two germline ends. Germline CDR1 reads KGHSH; CDR2 reads LQKENI. CDR3: CASSPGATEAFF. The CDR3 nucleotides read TGTGCCAGCTCACCAGGGGCCACTGAAGCTTTCTTT.

The V call is TRBV10-2, the J call TRBJ2-1, with TRBD1 identical over 9 bases. The junction had 11 bases not matched to a gene; V was cut back by 6 bases and J by 8 bases. The CDR3 is 15 residues long. Per germline, CDR1 WSHSY and CDR2 SAAADI. The CDR3 loop reads CASSTGTGLDDEQFF. The DNA for the CDR3 is TGCGCCAGCAGCACCGGGACAGGGTTGGACGATGAGCAGTTCTTC.

This chain uses TRBV20-1 with TRBJ1-5; a possible D gene is TRBD1 (5 bases). Trimming took 3 bases from V and 5 from J, leaving 11 bases between them. The CDR3 is 13 amino acids. Germline V gene sequence: CDR1 DFQATT, CDR2 SNEGSKA (reference sequence). The CDR3: CSASGDSHQPQHF. CDR3 bases: TGCAGTGCTAGTGGGGACTCCCATCAGCCCCAGCATTTT.

Points on this clone: A junction end diverges from the germline sequence, so it may reflect a read error. The chain links TRBV30 to TRBJ2-1, with 7 bases aligning to TRBD2. Germline values: CDR1 GTSNPN, CDR2 SVGIG (reference sequence). This CDR3 region has 12 residues. CDR3 region: CAWSAVGGTLVF. The CDR3 DNA reads TGTGCCTGGAGTGCCGTCGGGGGGACGCTGGTCTTC.

This chain links TRBV2 with TRBJ2-1; 12 bases map to TRBD2. V shed 6 bases and J 5 bases; nucleotides not matched to a gene: 2. Germline CDR1 reads SNHLY; CDR2 reads FYNNEI. The CDR3 is made up of 14 amino acids. The CDR3 region is CASSRLAGDNEQFF. As DNA, the CDR3 is TGTGCCAGCAGCCGACTAGCGGGAGACAATGAGCAGTTCTTC.

This clone was seen a single time. The chain links TRBV13 to TRBJ2-1; 11 bases match TRBD2. The V gene end was trimmed by 3 bases and the J gene end by 2 bases; junction bases not matched to a gene: 3. Germline V gives CDR1 PRHDT, CDR2 FYEKMQ (reference sequence). The CDR3 spans 16 residues. This chain's CDR3 is CASSFLAGGPYNEQFF. The CDR3 coding sequence is TGTGCCAGCAGCTTCCTAGCGGGGGGCCCCTACAATGAGCAGTTCTTC.

The chain is built from TRBV6-5 and TRBJ2-1; 14 bases are shared with TRBD2. CDR3 size: 15 residues. The V and J ends lost 10 bases and 7 bases, in that order; junction bases with no gene match: 9. Germline V gives CDR1 MNHEY, CDR2 SVGAGI. Written as DNA, the CDR3 is TGTGCCACTGACCCCGGGACTAGCGGGAGTAATGAGCAGTTCTTC. Translation gives CATDPGTSGSNEQFF.

The CDR3 reads CASSIEASGGGQYF. DNA for the CDR3: TGTGCCAGTAGTATTGAAGCAAGCGGGGGGGGGCAGTATTTT. The chain couples TRBV19 to TRBJ2-3, with 10 bases matching TRBD2. V dropped 3 bases and J dropped 11; count of bases not matched to a gene: 8. The germline V gene encodes CDR1 LNHDA and CDR2 SQIVND (reference sequence). The CDR3 spans 14 residues.

V usage is TRBV3-1 (or the pseudogene TRBV3-2) and J usage is TRBJ2-6; 9 positions match TRBD1. In germline, CDR1 is LGHDT, CDR2 YNNKEL (reference sequence). CDR3 length: 18 residues. V gave up 4 bases and J gave up 1 base; unmatched junction bases: 8. CDR3 DNA: TGTGCCAGCAGCCCCGACAGGGGGGGTGGGTCTGGGGCCAACGTCCTGACTTTC. This gives the protein CASSPDRGGGSGANVLTF.

V and J are TRBV5-4 and TRBJ2-3, with TRBD2 matching 9 bases. Looked up from germline, CDR1 is SGHNT and CDR2 is YYREEE (reference sequence). The junction had 9 bases not matched to a gene; V was cut back by 2 bases and J by 2 bases. The CDR3 consists of 17 residues. As DNA, the CDR3 is TGTGCCAGCAGCTTCCAAGCGGGACTAGCAGACACAGATACGCAGTATTTT. This gives the protein CASSFQAGLADTDTQYF.

The CDR3 sequence is CATSHGVAGFYEQYF. The CDR3 DNA reads as TGTGCCACTTCTCATGGGGTCGCGGGCTTCTACGAGCAGTACTTC. This chain connects TRBV28 to TRBJ2-7, with TRBD2 as a possible D gene (5 bases). CDR1 and CDR2 from the germline V gene are MDHEN and SYDVKM. The CDR3 has 15 amino acids. Trimming stripped 10 bases from V and 3 bases from J, with 22 bases between.

The chain joins TRBV9 to TRBJ1-3, with D possibly being TRBD1 (5 bases). The CDR3 covers 16 residues. Trimming removed 0 bases from V and 4 bases from J, with 14 bases in between. Germline CDR1 reads SGDLS; CDR2 reads YYNGEE. CDR3 coding DNA: TGTGCCAGCAGCGTAGTCGACCTACCAGGGGGAAACACCATATATTTT. This codes for CASSVVDLPGGNTIYF.

J is TRBJ2-2 and V is TRBV6-4; a weak D match, TRBD2 (6 bases). With 0 bases removed from V and 4 bases from J, the gap between germline ends came to 15 bases. Germline V gene lookup returns CDR1 MRHNA and CDR2 SNTAGT. This CDR3 has 17 amino acids. The DNA of the CDR3 is TGTGCCAGCAGTGACTCGGCCGGGAGTGTTTGCACCGGGGAGCTGTTTTTT. It specifies CASSDSAGSVCTGELFF.

This chain links TRBV6-6 with TRBJ2-7, with D tentatively TRBD2 (6 bases). CDR1 and CDR2 (germline): MNHNY, SVGAGI (reference sequence). This CDR3 contains 14 residues. V lost 6 bases, J lost 3 bases, and 15 bases lay in between. CDR3 in amino acids: CASRLADAFYEQYF. The DNA of the CDR3 is TGTGCCAGCAGATTAGCGGACGCATTCTACGAGCAGTACTTC.

The gene calls are TRBV7-9 and TRBJ1-4; TRBD1 might be the D (5 bases). The CDR3 has 15 amino acids. V lost 5 bases, J lost 0 bases, and 10 bases lay in between. Germline V gives CDR1 SEHNR, CDR2 FQNEAQ (reference sequence). The CDR3 protein is CASSPGGATNEKLFF. CDR3 DNA sequence: TGTGCCAGCAGCCCGGGGGGGGCAACTAATGAAAAACTGTTTTTT.

V usage is TRBV28 and J usage is TRBJ2-3, with TRBD1 matching over 9 bases. The CDR3 spans 15 residues. V dropped 5 bases and J dropped 1; count of bases not matched to a gene: 4. The V gene's germline CDR1 is MDHEN and CDR2 SYDVKM. Here the CDR3 reads CASSRTGAGTDTQYF. CDR3 bases: TGTGCCAGCAGTCGGACAGGGGCCGGCACAGATACGCAGTATTTT.

The chain is built from TRBV30 and TRBJ2-7; the D gene is possibly TRBD2 (6 bases). Germline CDR1 and CDR2: GTSNPN and SVGIG (reference sequence). This CDR3 comprises 13 residues. The V and J ends lost 3 bases and 6 bases respectively, with 15 bases between them. CDR3 sequence: CAWSPRLALEQYF. DNA for the CDR3: TGTGCCTGGAGCCCTCGCCTAGCGCTCGAGCAGTACTTC.

This clone showed up just a few times. This chain links TRBV11-3 with TRBJ2-1, with D possibly matching TRBD2 (6 bases). Germline CDR1 and CDR2: SGHNT and YENEEA. Trimming stripped 3 bases from V and 8 bases from J, with 8 bases between. The CDR3 extends over 12 amino acids. In nucleotides, the CDR3 is TGTGCCAGCAGCTTGCGGAGGGATGAGCAGTTCTTC. This gives the protein CASSLRRDEQFF. The full variable domain, its missing parts supplied by reference TRBV11-3 and TRBJ2-1, is EAGVVQSPRYKIIEKKQPVAFWCNPISGHNTLYWYLQNLGQGPELLIRYENEEAVDDSQLPKDRFSAERLKGVDSTLKIQPAELGDSAVYLCASSLRRDEQFFGPGTRLTVL.

Written as DNA, the CDR3 is TGTGCCAGCATCTCAAGATTGACTAGCGGGAAAGAGACCCAGTACTTC. It translates to CASISRLTSGKETQYF. This chain uses TRBV3-1 (or the pseudogene TRBV3-2) with TRBJ2-5; 11 bases are a match to TRBD2. The CDR3 extends over 16 amino acids. The junction had 10 bases not matched to a gene; V was cut back by 7 bases and J by 3 bases. Germline CDR1 and CDR2: LGHDT and YNNKEL (reference sequence).